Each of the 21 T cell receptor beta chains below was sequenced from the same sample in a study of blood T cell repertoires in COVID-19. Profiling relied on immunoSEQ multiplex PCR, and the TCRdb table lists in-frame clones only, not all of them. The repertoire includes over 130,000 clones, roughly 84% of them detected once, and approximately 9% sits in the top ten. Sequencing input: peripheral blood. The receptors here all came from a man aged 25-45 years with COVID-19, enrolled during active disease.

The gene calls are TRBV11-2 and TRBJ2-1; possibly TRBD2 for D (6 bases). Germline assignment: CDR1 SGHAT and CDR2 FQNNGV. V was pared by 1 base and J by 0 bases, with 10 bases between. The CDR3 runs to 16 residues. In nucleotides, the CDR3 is TGTGCCAGCAGCTTAGTGGACGGGAGCTCCTACAATGAGCAGTTCTTC. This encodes CASSLVDGSSYNEQFF.

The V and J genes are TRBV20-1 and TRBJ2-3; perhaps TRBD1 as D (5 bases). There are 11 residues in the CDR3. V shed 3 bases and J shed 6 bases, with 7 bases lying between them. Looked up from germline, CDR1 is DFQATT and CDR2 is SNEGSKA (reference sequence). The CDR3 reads CSARTVDTQYF. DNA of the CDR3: TGCAGTGCTAGGACAGTGGATACGCAGTATTTT.

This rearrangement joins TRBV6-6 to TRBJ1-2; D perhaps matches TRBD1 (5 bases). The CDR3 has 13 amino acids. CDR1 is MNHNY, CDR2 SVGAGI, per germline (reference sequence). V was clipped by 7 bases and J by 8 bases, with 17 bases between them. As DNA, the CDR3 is TGTGCCAGCACCCTGGGACTAAGGGGAGGCTACACCTTC. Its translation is CASTLGLRGGYTF.

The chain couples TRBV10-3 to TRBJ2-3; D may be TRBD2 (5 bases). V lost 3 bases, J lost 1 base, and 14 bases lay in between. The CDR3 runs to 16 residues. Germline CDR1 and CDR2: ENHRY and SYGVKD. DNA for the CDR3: TGTGCCATCAGTGAACTTCCAGCGGACCGCACAGATACGCAGTATTTT. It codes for CAISELPADRTDTQYF.

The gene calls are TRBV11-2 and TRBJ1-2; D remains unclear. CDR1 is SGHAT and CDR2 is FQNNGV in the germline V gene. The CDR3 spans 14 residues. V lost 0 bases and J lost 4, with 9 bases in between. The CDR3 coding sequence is TGTGCCAGCAGCTTAGATTCGAGAATCTATGGCTACACCTTC. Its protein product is CASSLDSRIYGYTF.

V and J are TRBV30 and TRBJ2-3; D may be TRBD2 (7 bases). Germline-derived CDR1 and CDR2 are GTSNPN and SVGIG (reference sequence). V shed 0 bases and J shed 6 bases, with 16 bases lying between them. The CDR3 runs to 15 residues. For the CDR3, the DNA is TGTGCCTGGAGTGTACGAGGGGGGGCGCGGGATACGCAGTATTTT. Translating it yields CAWSVRGGARDTQYF.

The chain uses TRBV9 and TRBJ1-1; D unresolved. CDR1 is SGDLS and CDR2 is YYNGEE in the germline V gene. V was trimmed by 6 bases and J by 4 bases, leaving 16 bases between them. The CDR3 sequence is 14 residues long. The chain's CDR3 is CASTPTSTSTEAFF. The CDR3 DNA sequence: TGTGCCAGCACCCCCACGAGTACGTCCACTGAAGCTTTCTTT.

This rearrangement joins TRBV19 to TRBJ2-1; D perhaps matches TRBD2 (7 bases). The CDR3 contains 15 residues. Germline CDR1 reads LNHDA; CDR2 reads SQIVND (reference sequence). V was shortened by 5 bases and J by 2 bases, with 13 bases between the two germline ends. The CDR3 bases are TGTGCCAGTAGTCCGCGGCGGGGGCCCTACAATGAGCAGTTCTTC. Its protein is CASSPRRGPYNEQFF.

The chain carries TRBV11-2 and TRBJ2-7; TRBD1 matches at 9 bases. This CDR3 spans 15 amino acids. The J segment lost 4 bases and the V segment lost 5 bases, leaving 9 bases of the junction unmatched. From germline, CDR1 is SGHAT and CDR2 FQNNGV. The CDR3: CASSQPGTGKYEQYF. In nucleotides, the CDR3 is TGTGCCAGCAGCCAACCCGGGACAGGGAAATACGAGCAGTACTTC.

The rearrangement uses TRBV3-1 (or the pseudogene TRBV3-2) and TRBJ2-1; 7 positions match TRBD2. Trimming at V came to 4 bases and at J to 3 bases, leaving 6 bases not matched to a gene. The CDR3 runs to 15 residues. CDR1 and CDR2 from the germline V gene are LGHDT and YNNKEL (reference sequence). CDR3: CASSRLGGGYNEQFF. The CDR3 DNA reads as TGTGCCAGCAGCCGACTTGGCGGGGGCTACAATGAGCAGTTCTTC.

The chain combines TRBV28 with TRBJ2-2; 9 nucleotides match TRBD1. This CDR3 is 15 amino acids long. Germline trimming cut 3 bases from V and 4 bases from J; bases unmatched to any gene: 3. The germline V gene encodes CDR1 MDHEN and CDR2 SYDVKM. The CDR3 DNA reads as TGTGCCAGCAGTTTTAGGGACAGGGCCACCGGGGAGCTGTTTTTT. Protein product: CASSFRDRATGELFF. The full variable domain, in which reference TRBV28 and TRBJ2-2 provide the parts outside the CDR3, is DVKVTQSSRYLVKRTGEKVFLECVQDMDHENMFWYRQDPGLGLRLIYFSYDVKMKEKGDIPEGYSVSREKKERFSLILESASTNQTSMYLCASSFRDRATGELFFGEGSRLTVL.

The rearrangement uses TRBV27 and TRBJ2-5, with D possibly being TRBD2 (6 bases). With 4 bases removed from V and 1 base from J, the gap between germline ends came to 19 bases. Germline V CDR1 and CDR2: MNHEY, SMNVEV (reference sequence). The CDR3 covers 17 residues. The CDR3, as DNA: TGTGCCAGCAGTTGGGTGACTAGACAGCGGCTCCAAGAGACCCAGTACTTC. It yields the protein CASSWVTRQRLQETQYF.

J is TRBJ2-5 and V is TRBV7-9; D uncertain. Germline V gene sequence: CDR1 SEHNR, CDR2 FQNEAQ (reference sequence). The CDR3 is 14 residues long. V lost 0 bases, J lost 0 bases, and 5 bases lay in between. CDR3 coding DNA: TGTGCCAGCAGCTTAGCTAAAAACCAAGAGACCCAGTACTTC. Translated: CASSLAKNQETQYF.

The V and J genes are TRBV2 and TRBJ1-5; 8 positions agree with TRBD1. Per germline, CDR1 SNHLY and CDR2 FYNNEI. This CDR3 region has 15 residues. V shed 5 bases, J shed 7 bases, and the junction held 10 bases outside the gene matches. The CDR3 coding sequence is TGTGCCAGCAGTATCCCAGGGGGCGCGGGACAGCCCCAGCATTTT. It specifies CASSIPGGAGQPQHF.

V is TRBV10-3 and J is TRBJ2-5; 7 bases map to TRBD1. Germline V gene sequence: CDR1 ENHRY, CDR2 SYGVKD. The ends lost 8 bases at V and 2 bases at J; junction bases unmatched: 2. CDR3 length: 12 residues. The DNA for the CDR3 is TGTGCCATCGGGACAGTACAAGAGACCCAGTACTTC. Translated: CAIGTVQETQYF.

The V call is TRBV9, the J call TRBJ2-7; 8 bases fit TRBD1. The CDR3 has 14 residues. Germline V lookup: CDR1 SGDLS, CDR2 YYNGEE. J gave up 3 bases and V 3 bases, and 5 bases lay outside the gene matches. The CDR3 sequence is CASSAGQGFYEQYF. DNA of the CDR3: TGTGCCAGCAGCGCCGGACAGGGTTTCTACGAGCAGTACTTC.

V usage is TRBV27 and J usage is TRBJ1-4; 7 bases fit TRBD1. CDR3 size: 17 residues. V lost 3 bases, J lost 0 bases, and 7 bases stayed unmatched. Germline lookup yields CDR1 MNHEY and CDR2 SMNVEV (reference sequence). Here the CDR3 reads CASSLGTVSPTNEKLFF. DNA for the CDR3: TGTGCCAGCAGTTTGGGGACAGTCTCCCCAACTAATGAAAAACTGTTTTTT.

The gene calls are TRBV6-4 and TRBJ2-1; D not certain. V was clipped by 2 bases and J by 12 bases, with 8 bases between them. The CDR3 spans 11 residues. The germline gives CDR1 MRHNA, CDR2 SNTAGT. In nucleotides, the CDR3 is TGTGCCAGCAGTGACGTTTTCTGGCAGTTCTTC. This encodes CASSDVFWQFF.

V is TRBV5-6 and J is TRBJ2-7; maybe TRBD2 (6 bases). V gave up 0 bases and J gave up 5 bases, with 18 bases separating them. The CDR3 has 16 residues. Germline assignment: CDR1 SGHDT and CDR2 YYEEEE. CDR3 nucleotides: TGTGCCAGCAGCTTGGTTGCACGGGGGAGGCCAAACGAGCAGTACTTC. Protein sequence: CASSLVARGRPNEQYF.

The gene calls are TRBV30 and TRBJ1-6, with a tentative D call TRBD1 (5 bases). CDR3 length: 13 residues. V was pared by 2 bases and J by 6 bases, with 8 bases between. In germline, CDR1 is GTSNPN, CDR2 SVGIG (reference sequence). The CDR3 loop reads CAWSTGVNSPLHF. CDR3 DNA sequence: TGTGCCTGGAGTACGGGGGTTAATTCACCCCTCCACTTT.

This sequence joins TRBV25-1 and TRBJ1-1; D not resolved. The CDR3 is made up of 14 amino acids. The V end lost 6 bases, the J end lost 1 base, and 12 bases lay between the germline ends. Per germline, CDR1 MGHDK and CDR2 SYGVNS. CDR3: CASSPPTGNTEAFF. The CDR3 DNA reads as TGTGCCAGCAGCCCACCGACGGGGAACACTGAAGCTTTCTTT.